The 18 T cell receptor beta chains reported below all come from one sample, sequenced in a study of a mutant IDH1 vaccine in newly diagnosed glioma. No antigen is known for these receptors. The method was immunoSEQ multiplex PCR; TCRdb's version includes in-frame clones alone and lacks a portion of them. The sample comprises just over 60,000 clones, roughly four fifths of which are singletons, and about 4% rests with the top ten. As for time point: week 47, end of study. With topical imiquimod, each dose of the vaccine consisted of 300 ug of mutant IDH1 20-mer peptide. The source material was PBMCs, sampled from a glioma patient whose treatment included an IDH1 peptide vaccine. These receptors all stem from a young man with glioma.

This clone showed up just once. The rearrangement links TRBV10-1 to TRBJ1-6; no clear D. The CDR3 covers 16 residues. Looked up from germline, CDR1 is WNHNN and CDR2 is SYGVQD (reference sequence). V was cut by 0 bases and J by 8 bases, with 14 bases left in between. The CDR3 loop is CASSESPLEGHSPLHF. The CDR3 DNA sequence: TGCGCCAGCAGTGAGTCGCCTCTCGAAGGACATTCACCCCTCCACTTT.

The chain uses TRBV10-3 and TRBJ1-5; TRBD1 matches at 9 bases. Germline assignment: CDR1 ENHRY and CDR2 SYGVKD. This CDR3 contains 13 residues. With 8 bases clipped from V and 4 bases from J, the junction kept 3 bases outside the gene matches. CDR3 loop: CAIGDRVNQPQHF. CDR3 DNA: TGTGCCATCGGGGACAGGGTTAATCAGCCCCAGCATTTT.

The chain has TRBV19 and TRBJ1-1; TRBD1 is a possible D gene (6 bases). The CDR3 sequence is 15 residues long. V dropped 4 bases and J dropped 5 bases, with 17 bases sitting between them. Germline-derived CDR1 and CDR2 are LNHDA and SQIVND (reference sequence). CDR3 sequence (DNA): TGTGCCAGTAGTACATACAGGGTTTCTCCTACTGAAGCTTTCTTT. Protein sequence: CASSTYRVSPTEAFF. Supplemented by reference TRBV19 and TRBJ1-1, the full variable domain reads DGGITQSPKYLFRKEGQNVTLSCEQNLNHDAMYWYRQDPGQGLRLIYYSQIVNDFQKGDIAEGYSVSREKKESFPLTVTSAQKNPTAFYLCASSTYRVSPTEAFFGQGTRLTVV.

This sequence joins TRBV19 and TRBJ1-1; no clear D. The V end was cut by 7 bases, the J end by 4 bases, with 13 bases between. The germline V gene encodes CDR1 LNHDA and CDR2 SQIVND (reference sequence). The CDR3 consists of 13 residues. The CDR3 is CASTQRPSTEAFF. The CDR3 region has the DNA TGTGCCAGTACACAGCGACCGAGCACTGAAGCTTTCTTT. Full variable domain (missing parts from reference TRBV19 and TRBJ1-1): DGGITQSPKYLFRKEGQNVTLSCEQNLNHDAMYWYRQDPGQGLRLIYYSQIVNDFQKGDIAEGYSVSREKKESFPLTVTSAQKNPTAFYLCASTQRPSTEAFFGQGTRLTVV.

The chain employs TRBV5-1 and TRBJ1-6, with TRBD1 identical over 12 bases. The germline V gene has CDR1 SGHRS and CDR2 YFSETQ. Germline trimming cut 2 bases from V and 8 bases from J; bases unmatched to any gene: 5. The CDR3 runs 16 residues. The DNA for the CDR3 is TGCGCCAGCAGCTTCGGGACAGGGGGCTCCCATTCACCCCTCCACTTT. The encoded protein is CASSFGTGGSHSPLHF.

As DNA, the CDR3 is TGTGCCAGCACCCAAGGGGCCTCCCTCGTGAACACTGAAGCTTTCTTT. Its protein is CASTQGASLVNTEAFF. The chain has TRBV7-9 and TRBJ1-1; D may be TRBD1 (5 bases). The CDR3 extends over 16 amino acids. Trimming took 7 bases from V and 0 from J, leaving 18 bases between them. CDR1 and CDR2 (germline): SEHNR, FQNEAQ (reference sequence).

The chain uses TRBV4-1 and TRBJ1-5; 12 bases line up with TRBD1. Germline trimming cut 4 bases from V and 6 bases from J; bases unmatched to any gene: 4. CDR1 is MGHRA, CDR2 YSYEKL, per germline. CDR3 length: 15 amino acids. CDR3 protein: CASSRGTGGPQPQHF. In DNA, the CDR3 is TGCGCCAGCAGCCGAGGGACAGGGGGCCCTCAGCCCCAGCATTTT.

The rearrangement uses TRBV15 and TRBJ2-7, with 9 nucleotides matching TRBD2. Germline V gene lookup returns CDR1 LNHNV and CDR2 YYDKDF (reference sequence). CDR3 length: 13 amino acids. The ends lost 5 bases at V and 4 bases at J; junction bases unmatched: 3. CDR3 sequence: CATSGTSRYEQYF. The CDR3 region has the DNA TGTGCCACCAGCGGGACTAGCCGATACGAGCAGTACTTC.

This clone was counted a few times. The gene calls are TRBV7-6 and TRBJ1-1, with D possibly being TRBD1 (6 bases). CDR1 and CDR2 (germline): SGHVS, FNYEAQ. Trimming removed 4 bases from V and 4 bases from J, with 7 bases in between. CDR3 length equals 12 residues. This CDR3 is CASSSGATEAFF. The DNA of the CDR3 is TGTGCCAGCAGCTCAGGGGCCACTGAAGCTTTCTTT.

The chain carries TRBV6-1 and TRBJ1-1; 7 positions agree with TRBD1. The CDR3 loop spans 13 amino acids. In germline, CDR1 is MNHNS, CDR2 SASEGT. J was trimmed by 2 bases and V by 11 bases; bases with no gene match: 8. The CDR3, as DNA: TGTGCCTATAGAGGGACAGCCAACACTGAAGCTTTCTTT. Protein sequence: CAYRGTANTEAFF.

The CDR3 DNA follows: TGTGCCAGCAGCTTAGCTGCCAGTACTCCCCATCAGCCCCAGCATTTT. It translates to CASSLAASTPHQPQHF. V is TRBV7-2 and J is TRBJ1-5; D not resolved. Germline V gene sequence: CDR1 SGHTA, CDR2 FQGNSA. With 0 bases removed from V and 5 bases from J, the gap between germline ends came to 14 bases. CDR3 length: 16 residues.

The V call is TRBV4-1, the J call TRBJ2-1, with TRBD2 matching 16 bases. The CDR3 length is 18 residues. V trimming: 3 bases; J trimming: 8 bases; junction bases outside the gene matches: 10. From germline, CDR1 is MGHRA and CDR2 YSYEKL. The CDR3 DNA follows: TGCGCCAGCAGCCAGGGACCGGGACTAGCGGGGGGGCCGCATGAGCAGTTCTTC. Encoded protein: CASSQGPGLAGGPHEQFF.

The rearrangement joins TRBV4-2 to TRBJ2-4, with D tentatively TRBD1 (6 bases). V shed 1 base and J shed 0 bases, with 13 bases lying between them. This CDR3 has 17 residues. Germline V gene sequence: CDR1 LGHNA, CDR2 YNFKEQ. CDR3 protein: CASSQGRQEIAKNIQYF. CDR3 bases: TGTGCCAGCAGCCAAGGGAGACAGGAAATAGCCAAAAACATTCAGTACTTC.

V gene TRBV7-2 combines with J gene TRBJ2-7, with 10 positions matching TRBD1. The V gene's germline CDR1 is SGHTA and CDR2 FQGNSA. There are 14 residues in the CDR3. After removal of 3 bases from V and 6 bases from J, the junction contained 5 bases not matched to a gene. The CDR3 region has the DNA TGTGCCAGCAGCTTGGACAGGGGGGCCCGCGAGCAGTACTTC. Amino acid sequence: CASSLDRGAREQYF.

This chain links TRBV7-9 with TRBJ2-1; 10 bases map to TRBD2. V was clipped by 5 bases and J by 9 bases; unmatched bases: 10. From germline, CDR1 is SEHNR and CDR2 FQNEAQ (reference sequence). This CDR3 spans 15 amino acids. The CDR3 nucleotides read TGTGCCAGCAGCCCTGTACTAGCGGGGTTCGGTGAGCAGTTCTTC. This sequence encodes CASSPVLAGFGEQFF.

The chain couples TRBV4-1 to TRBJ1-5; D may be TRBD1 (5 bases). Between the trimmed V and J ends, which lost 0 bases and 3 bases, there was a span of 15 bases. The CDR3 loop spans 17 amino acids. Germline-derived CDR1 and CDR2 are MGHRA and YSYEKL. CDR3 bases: TGCGCCAGCAGCCAAGAGGGGACGCTAACCTCCAATCAGCCCCAGCATTTT. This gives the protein CASSQEGTLTSNQPQHF.

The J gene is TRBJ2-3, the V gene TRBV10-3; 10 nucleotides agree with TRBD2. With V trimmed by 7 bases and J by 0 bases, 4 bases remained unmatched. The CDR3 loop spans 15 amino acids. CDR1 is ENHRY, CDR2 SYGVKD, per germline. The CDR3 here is CAIKLAGPSTDTQYF. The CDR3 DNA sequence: TGTGCCATCAAACTAGCGGGACCTAGCACAGATACGCAGTATTTT.

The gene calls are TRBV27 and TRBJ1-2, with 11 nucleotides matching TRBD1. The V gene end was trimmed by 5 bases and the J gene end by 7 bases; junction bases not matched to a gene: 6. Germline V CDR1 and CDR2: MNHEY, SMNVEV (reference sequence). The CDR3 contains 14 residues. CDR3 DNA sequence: TGTGCCAGCAGTATCGGACAGGGGGCTGCTGGCTACACCTTC. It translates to CASSIGQGAAGYTF.